The clone carrying this TCR beta chain has just a few counts. This specimen belongs to a study of T cell changes during pregnancy in multiple sclerosis. Method: immunoSEQ multiplex PCR; TCRdb's copy keeps in-frame clones and lacks some. The sample includes more than 7,500 clones, over 70% of them seen just once. Germline values: CDR1 MRHNA, CDR2 SNTAGT. This CDR3 is built from 15 residues. V dropped 5 bases and J dropped 3; count of bases not matched to a gene: 6. V and J are TRBV6-4 and TRBJ2-2, with TRBD2 matching over 7 bases. The sequenced sample was CD8+ T cells from peripheral blood mononuclear cells, obtained in the first trimester of pregnancy. The TCR was taken from a female donor in good health, enrolled as a control in a pregnancy study. The CDR3 protein is CASSPTGGDTGELFF. CDR3 coding DNA: TGTGCCAGCAGTCCCACGGGAGGAGACACCGGGGAGCTGTTTTTT.